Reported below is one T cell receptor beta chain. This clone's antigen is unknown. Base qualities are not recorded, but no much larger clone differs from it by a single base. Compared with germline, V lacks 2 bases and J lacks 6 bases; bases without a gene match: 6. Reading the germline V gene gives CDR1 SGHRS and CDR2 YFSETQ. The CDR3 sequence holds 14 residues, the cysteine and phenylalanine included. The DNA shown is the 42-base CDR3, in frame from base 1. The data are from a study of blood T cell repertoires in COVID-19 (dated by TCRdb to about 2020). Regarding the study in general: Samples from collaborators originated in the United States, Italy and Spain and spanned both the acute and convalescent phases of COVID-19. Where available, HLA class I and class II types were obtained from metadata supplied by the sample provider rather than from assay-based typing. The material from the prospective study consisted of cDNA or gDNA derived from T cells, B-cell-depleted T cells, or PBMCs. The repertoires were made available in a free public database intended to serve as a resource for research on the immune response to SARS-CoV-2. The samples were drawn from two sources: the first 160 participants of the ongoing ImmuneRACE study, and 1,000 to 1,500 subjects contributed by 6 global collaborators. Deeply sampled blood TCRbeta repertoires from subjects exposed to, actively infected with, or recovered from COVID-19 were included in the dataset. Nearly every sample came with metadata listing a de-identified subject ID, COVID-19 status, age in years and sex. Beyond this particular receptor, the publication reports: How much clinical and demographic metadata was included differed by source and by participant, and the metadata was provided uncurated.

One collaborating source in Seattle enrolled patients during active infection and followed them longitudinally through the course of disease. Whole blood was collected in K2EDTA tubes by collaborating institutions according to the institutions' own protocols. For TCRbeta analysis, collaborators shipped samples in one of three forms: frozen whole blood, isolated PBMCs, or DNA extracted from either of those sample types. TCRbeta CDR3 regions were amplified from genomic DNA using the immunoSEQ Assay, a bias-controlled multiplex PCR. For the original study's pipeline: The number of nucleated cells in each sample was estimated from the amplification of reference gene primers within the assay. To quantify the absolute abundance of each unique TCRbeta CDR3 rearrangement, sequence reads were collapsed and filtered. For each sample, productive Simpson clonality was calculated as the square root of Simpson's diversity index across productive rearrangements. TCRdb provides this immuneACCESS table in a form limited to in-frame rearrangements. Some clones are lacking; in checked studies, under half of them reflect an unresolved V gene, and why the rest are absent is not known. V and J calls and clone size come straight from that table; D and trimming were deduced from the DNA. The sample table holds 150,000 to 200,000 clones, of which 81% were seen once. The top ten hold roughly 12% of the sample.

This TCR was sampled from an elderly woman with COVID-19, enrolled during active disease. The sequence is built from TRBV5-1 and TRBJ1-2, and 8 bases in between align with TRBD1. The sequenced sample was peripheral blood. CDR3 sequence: CASSFDRGDDGYTF. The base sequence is TGCGCCAGCAGCTTCGACAGGGGAGACGATGGCTACACCTTC.